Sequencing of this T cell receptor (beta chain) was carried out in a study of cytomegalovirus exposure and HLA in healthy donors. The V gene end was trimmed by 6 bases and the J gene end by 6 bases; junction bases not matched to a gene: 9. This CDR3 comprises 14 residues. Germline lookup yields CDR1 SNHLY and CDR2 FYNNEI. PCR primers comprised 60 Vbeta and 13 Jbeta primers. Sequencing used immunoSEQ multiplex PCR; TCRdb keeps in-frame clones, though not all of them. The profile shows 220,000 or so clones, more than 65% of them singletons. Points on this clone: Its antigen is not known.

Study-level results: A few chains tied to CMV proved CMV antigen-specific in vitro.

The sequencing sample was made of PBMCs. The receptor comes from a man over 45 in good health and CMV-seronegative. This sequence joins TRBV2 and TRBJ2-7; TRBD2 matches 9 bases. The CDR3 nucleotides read TGTGCCAGCAGGGTGCGGGAGGGAGGCGCCGAGCAGTACTTC. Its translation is CASRVREGGAEQYF.